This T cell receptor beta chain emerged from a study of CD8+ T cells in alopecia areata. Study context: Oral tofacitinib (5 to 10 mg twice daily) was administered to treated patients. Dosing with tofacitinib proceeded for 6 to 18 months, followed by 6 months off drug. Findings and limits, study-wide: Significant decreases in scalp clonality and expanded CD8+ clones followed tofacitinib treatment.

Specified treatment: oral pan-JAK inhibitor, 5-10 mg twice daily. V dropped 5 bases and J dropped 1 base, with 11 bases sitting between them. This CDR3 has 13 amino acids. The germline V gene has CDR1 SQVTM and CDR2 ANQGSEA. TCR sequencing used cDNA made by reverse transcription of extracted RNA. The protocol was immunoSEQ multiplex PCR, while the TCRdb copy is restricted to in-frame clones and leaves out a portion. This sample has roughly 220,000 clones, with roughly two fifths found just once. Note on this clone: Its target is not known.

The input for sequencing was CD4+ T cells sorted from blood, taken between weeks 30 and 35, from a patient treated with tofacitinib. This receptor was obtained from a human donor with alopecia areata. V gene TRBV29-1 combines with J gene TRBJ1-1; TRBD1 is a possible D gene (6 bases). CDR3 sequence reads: CSVHREGNTEAFF. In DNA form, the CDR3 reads TGCAGCGTTCACAGGGAGGGGAACACTGAAGCTTTCTTT. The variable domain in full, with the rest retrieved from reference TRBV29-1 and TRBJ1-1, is SAVISQKPSRDICQRGTSLTIQCQVDSQVTMMFWYRQQPGQSLTLIATANQGSEATYESGFVIDKFPISRPNLTFSTLTVSNMSPEDSSIYLCSVHREGNTEAFFGQGTRLTVV.